One T cell receptor (beta chain) is described in this entry. This entry comes from a study of T cell responses to AZD1222 COVID-19 vaccine. The ends were cut back, 3 bases at V and 3 bases at J, with 14 bases in the middle. The CDR3 has 16 amino acids. Per the germline V gene, CDR1 is MNHEY and CDR2 is SVGAGI. The assay was immunoSEQ multiplex PCR, and TCRdb's table has in-frame clones only and misses some. The sample includes roughly 150,000 clones, 90% seen only once; the top ten take about 5.9%. The clonotype was recovered from an adult who received the AZD1222 COVID-19 vaccine. The sequenced sample was peripheral blood, obtained 28 days after the second AZD1222 dose. The V call is TRBV6-5, the J call TRBJ1-4, with a possible D match to TRBD1 (6 bases). The CDR3 DNA reads TGTGCCAGCAGTTATGAGGGGGATCGACCTAATGAAAAACTGTTTTTT. It encodes CASSYEGDRPNEKLFF.